These T cell receptor beta chains were read from a single sample in a study of blood T cell repertoires in COVID-19. Only in-frame clones appear in the TCRdb table, and some are missing; sequencing was by immunoSEQ multiplex PCR. The repertoire includes tens of thousands of clones, roughly 80% of them detected once, and over 15% sits in the top ten. The sequenced sample consisted of peripheral blood. These receptor sequences come from a woman aged 55-69 years with acute or convalescent COVID-19. Each CDR3 is given without its conserved first and last residue.

v_call cdr3_aa
TRBV5-6 ASSLWGRANYGYT
TRBV5-1 ASSVGWGEFTEAF
TRBV3-1/TRBV3-2 ASRSTGTEAF
TRBV27 ASSLRTPGDANYGYT
TRBV7-2 ASSLVTGEETQY
TRBV4-3 ASSQAFAGDRTEAF
TRBV7-8 ASSPQGLYGYT
TRBV25-1 ASSENWGVQGSGELF
TRBV2 ASRRQTKDGYT
TRBV2 ASSTDRGYEQY
TRBV6-5 ASSYYQGQSTQAF
TRBV29-1 SVGQQGNSYEQY
TRBV28 ASSPQTSGVFTDTQY
TRBV6-5 ASSRQGEIDTQY
TRBV5-1 ASSLVQGHLDNEQF
TRBV29-1 SVGTDEQY
TRBV10-3 AITTRDRGRTEAF
TRBV7-9 ASSLDRVTNTGELF
TRBV3-1/TRBV3-2 ASSQKGGHGTYEQY
TRBV7-2 ASRWAGGRGTDTQY
TRBV10-2 ASKDTLGEKLF
TRBV18 ASSPYTGQSISTEAF
TRBV7-2 ASSTPEEGARGYT
TRBV24-1 ATSSRGTDTQY
TRBV7-2 ASSLQPSSYNEQF
TRBV30 AWNLGGAGELF
TRBV27 ASSLRRTAANTEAF
TRBV19 ASTEAGTGDTEAF
TRBV19 ASKPGLSNEQF
TRBV5-1 ASSLALQGRGRSNEKLF
TRBV7-9 ASSGAGTDRYGYT
TRBV19 ASSIGVSGGSTDTQY
TRBV5-6 ASSPRTGATAETQY
TRBV29-1 SVETGKIQETQY
TRBV24-1 ATSAPTGTDTQY
TRBV10-1 ASSEGAGTEAF
TRBV5-6 ASSRADRGPTNEKLF
TRBV9 ASSRTGGSYEQY
TRBV18 ASSRGDSAYEQY
TRBV11-3 ASSSGQGADDETQY
TRBV10-2 ASSSAGVVGYT
TRBV19 ASSLQTLNTEAF
TRBV3-1/TRBV3-2 ASSPGLAGRQDTQY
TRBV12-3/TRBV12-4 ASSFGGAGTQY
TRBV18 ASSPPTASYEQY
TRBV2 ASTQRVWNTGELF
TRBV11-2 ASSQIRGAGTDTQY
TRBV28 ASSGGSPEQY
TRBV11-2 ASSLTGTHMPHRTDTQY
TRBV5-4 ASSGTANTEAF
TRBV5-1 ASSRRTSVLGSSYNEQF
TRBV18 ASSLAQGRVNTGELF
TRBV27 ATRGDRGELF
TRBV5-1 ASGPGQGSTGELF